Included here is one T cell receptor (beta chain) sequence, with context. This clonotype was detected ten times or more. It has no known antigen specificity. No base quality values were provided; no much bigger clone lies one nucleotide off. This specimen comes from a study of CD8 T cells in ankylosing spondylitis (dated by TCRdb to 2016 to 2017). Describing the broader study: The study profiled T cell receptor beta repertoires in healthy donors and ankylosing spondylitis patients to find disease-linked TCR variants. In total, the full study cohort was made up of some 110 healthy donors and about two dozen ankylosing spondylitis patients. Peripheral blood samples were taken, and synovial fluid was additionally collected from ankylosing spondylitis patients.

General findings and caveats noted by the study authors: A CD8+ phenotype was shown by the disease-linked clones, which were found at relatively low frequencies in peripheral blood. Some of the motif variants had been reported before in the synovial fluid and blood of reactive arthritis patients, a finding that suggests common disease-initiation mechanisms. According to the report, matched synovial fluid samples from ankylosing spondylitis patients were significantly enriched for the disease-linked clones. Blood from ankylosing spondylitis patients appeared to be characterized by a TCR beta motif made up of eight highly homologous amino acid variants.

Sequencing instrument: Illumina HiSeq 2500. Quantitative 5'-RACE with molecular barcodes was used to prepare TCR beta libraries. Turning to the authors' computational methods: A new computational method, built on a probabilistic model of VDJ rearrangement, was used to identify disease-linked TCR variants. TCRdb took the public reads, trimmed them with fastp at Q25, ran MiXCR for clone calling and kept in-frame beta chains. Merged by CDR3 protein, the rows form single entries marked with the most common genes and DNA. These V and J calls derive from TCRdb rather than the authors' analysis. For this sample there are 500,000 or so distinct CDR3 sequences; 5.3% appear just once. Under 4.5% of the sample is taken by the ten largest. The CDR3 sequence holds 13 residues, the cysteine and phenylalanine included. The sequence is cut down to CDR3 DNA, 39 bases in frame from base 1. Cut back by 5 bases and 5 bases, the V and J ends lie 11 bases apart. CDR1 and CDR2, looked up from the germline V gene, are SGHRS and YFSETQ.

In this chain, TRBV5-1 is recombined with TRBJ1-5, with the D gene too uncertain to name. Sequenced material: blood, either unsorted or a sorted T cell fraction (not recorded which). This TCR was recovered from a male donor with ankylosing spondylitis. The bases are TGCGCCAGCAGTCTTTCACCAGATCAGCCCCAGCATTTT. Its translation is CASSLSPDQPQHF.